This TCR beta chain was identified in a study of Graves' ophthalmopathy and Graves' hyperthyroidism (dated by TCRdb to the late 2010s). Study-level background: Peripheral blood was collected before any treatment was given, at the time of initial diagnosis. TCR beta repertoire signatures were used to distinguish Graves' ophthalmopathy from Graves' hyperthyroidism and to predict progression to ophthalmopathy. In total, around 130 blood samples were TCR-sequenced: 43 ophthalmopathy, some 80 hyperthyroidism and some 17 hyperthyroidism-to-ophthalmopathy patients. A discovery set of 100 patients (43 ophthalmopathy, just over 55 stable hyperthyroidism) was enrolled to explore V-J signatures distinguishing ophthalmopathy from hyperthyroidism. An independent validation cohort comprised under 20 hyperthyroidism patients and about 16 patients who later progressed from hyperthyroidism to ophthalmopathy. In about six hyperthyroidism patients, the T-cell repertoire of thyroid tissue was compared with the T-cell repertoire of blood. Following sample collection, hyperthyroidism patients were given methimazole at a starting dose of 30 mg daily, and ophthalmopathy patients were given high-dose intravenous methylprednisolone. The paper as a whole reports these results and caveats: In cross-validation, the 13-signature model distinguished ophthalmopathy from stable hyperthyroidism with about 90% sensitivity and 81.08% specificity, and in the test set the corresponding values were approximately 79% and 70%. Most of the expanded thyroid clonotypes with a frequency above 0.001 were also detected in blood, and it was suggested that the thyroid immune response may be reflected by blood repertoires. No statistical method was used to predetermine the sample size, and group allocation was not hidden from the investigators. In validation, the model predicted ophthalmopathy progression with more than 70% sensitivity and roughly 72% specificity; some 13 predicted patients were CT-confirmed with GO in a median of 6.5 months.

This clonotype appeared a few times. This clone's antigen is unknown. Base-call qualities are not available, and no considerably larger clone is one nucleotide away. Patients with ophthalmopathy had moderately to severely active disease, with a Clinical Activity Score of 3 or more, a NOSPECS grade of 4 or more, and a disease duration of less than 3 months. Patients with other autoimmune diseases, uncontrolled infections, pregnancy or lactation were excluded. Diagnosis was based on clinical symptoms, serum thyroxine, TRAb, thyroid ultrasound and orbital computed tomography. Using Ficoll-Paque density gradient centrifugation, PBMCs were isolated from 10 ml of fresh peripheral blood. Total RNA was extracted using Trizol reagent, and RNA quality was checked on an Agilent 2100 Bioanalyzer. From the germline V gene (reference sequence), CDR1 is LNHDA and CDR2 is SQIVND. The germline V and J ends show losses of 9 bases and 4 bases respectively, and no gene match explains 16 bases of the junction. The CDR3 contains 17 residues, cysteine and phenylalanine counted. The entry retains the CDR3 DNA only, 51 bases that are in frame from base 1.

For repertoire sequencing, the TCR beta CDR3 regions were amplified from RNA transcripts. A first-round RT-PCR used HTBI primers with the Qiagen OneStep RT-PCR kit, followed by a second-round multiplex PCR, size selection and purification. Libraries were sequenced on an Illumina HiSeq2000 using paired-end 100 bp reads. The original pipeline was this. SOAPnuke was used to process the reads, throwing out any read that had adapters, had uncalled bases, had a mean Phred below 15, or lacked an exact constant-primer or identifier match. COPE v1.2.5 was used to merge high-quality paired reads. Each unique nucleotide sequence was treated as a clonotype, and MiTCR v1.1 was used to align the clonotypes to the IMGT TRB V, D and J references. Analysis was restricted to V-J combinations with a frequency above 0.0001, which covered about 99% of repertoires. A TCR clonal expansion and chaos score per V-J combination was defined as the ratio of F50 clonal expansion to chaos observed in the TCRdist matrix. Welch's t-statistics and random forest were used to reduce features to more than ten V-J combinations, which were fed into a naive Bayes classifier. The similarity between thyroid and blood repertoires was quantified using the Morisita-Horn index. Using fastp trimming at Q25 and MiXCR clonotype assembly, TCRdb reanalyzed the public sequencing data and kept in-frame beta chains. A single entry per CDR3 protein holds the most common genes and DNA from its merged rows. The V and J calls, along with clone size, are taken from TCRdb and not from the paper's own processing. This sample lists about 740,000 distinct CDR3 sequences; approximately 40% were detected once. Clones ranked in the top ten supply approximately 43% of the sample.

Recombination joined TRBV19 with TRBJ2-7; TRBD1 aligns with 12 central bases. The source of this sequence is an adult man with Graves' ophthalmopathy. The sample was peripheral blood. The nucleotides are TGTGCCAGCAGCGAGGATGCCGGGACAGGGGGCGGTTACGAGCAGTACTTC. It codes for CASSEDAGTGGGYEQYF.